What follows describes a single T cell receptor beta chain. Other nucleotide sequences in the sample specify the same CDR3. The data stem from a study of cytomegalovirus exposure and HLA in healthy donors. Trimming shortened V by 0 bases and J by 4 bases, and 10 bases separated the two germline ends. The CDR3 contains 14 residues. Germline V gene sequence: CDR1 MGHRA, CDR2 YSYEKL. PCR used 60 Vbeta primers and 13 Jbeta primers. Produced via immunoSEQ multiplex PCR; TCRdb's table is partial and in-frame only. In the table there are around 110,000 clones, approximately 81% of which are singletons. This receptor was obtained from a woman aged 25 to 39 in good health and CMV-seronegative. The chain couples TRBV4-1 to TRBJ2-7; maybe TRBD1 (5 bases). The sequencing sample was made of PBMCs. The CDR3 protein is CASSQDIGAYEQYF. The CDR3 nucleotides read TGCGCCAGCAGCCAAGACATAGGGGCTTACGAGCAGTACTTC.